This record looks at one T cell receptor (beta chain) sequence and its context. Profiling relied on immunoSEQ multiplex PCR, and the TCRdb table lists in-frame clones only, not all of them. The table lists approximately 17,000 clones, 90% to 95% of them singletons, with about a quarter in the top ten. Documented treatment: randomized to nivolumab then ipilimumab (arm A) or the reverse (arm B). The data originate from a study of sequential checkpoint blockade in melanoma. The specimen comprised CD8+ T cells sorted from blood (inferred from file names), sampled from a patient given nivolumab and ipilimumab in sequence. This clonotype was sampled from a human donor with melanoma.

The CDR3 protein is CASSATGGTYEQYF. The CDR3 DNA reads as TGTGCCAGTAGTGCGACAGGAGGAACCTACGAGCAGTACTTC. This sequence joins TRBV19 and TRBJ2-7; a possible D gene is TRBD1 (6 bases). Germline CDR1 is LNHDA and CDR2 is SQIVND (reference sequence). The CDR3 extends over 14 amino acids. V lost 5 bases and J lost 2, with 13 bases in between.